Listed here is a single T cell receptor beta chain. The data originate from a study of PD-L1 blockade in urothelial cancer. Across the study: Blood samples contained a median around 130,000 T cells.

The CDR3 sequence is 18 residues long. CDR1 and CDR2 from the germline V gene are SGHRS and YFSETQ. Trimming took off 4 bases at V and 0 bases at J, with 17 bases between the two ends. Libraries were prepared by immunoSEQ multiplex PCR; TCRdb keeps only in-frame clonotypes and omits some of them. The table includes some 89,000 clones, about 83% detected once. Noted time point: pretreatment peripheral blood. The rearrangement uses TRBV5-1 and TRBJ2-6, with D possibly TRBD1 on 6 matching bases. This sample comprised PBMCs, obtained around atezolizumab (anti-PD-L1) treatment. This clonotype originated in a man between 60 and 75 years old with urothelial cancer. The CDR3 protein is CASSPVLSGASGANVLTF. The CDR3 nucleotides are TGCGCCAGCAGCCCGGTCCTATCAGGGGCCTCTGGGGCCAACGTCCTGACTTTC.